A single sample is the source of the 29 T cell receptor beta chains below, sequenced in a study of blood T cell repertoires in COVID-19. Repertoires were generated with immunoSEQ multiplex PCR, while TCRdb's copy carries only in-frame clones and drops some. This table has 200,000 to 300,000 clones, around 89% appearing once. Sequenced input: PBMCs or T cells enriched from blood (not recorded which). Receptors originate from a woman in her 30s who had recovered from COVID-19.

The chain combines TRBV27 with TRBJ1-1; no definite D call. Germline lookup yields CDR1 MNHEY and CDR2 SMNVEV (reference sequence). The CDR3 extends over 13 amino acids. Trimming stripped 3 bases from V and 5 bases from J, with 10 bases between. Here the CDR3 reads CASSFDSGTEAFF. The DNA for the CDR3 is TGTGCCAGCAGTTTTGATTCGGGGACTGAAGCTTTCTTT.

V gene TRBV5-5 combines with J gene TRBJ1-5; weak D call: TRBD1 (5 bases). The germline CDR1 and CDR2 sequences are SGHKS and YYEKEE (reference sequence). This CDR3 is 13 amino acids long. V lost 2 bases to trimming and J lost 7 bases, with 10 bases between them. CDR3 amino acids: CASSLSTEQPQHF. Written as DNA, the CDR3 is TGTGCCAGCAGCTTATCGACAGAACAGCCCCAGCATTTT.

V usage is TRBV5-5 and J usage is TRBJ2-2; tentatively, D is TRBD1 (5 bases). This CDR3 has 16 amino acids. The germline V and J ends were trimmed by 5 bases and 3 bases, with 17 bases remaining between them. The germline CDR1 and CDR2 sequences are SGHKS and YYEKEE (reference sequence). The CDR3 DNA is TGTGCCAGCAGTCCAGCCTCGACAGCCTACACCGGGGAGCTGTTTTTT. Its protein is CASSPASTAYTGELFF.

CDR3 DNA: TGTGCCAGCAGCTTAACACTGACTAGCTCCTACGAGCAGTACTTC. This gives the protein CASSLTLTSSYEQYF. V usage is TRBV5-5 and J usage is TRBJ2-7; TRBD2 might be the D (6 bases). The germline CDR1 and CDR2 sequences are SGHKS and YYEKEE (reference sequence). There are 15 residues in the CDR3. V was pared by 2 bases and J by 0 bases, with 12 bases between.

This chain joins TRBV2 and TRBJ2-1, with 12 bases aligning to TRBD2. Looked up from germline, CDR1 is SNHLY and CDR2 is FYNNEI. Trimming at V came to 9 bases and at J to 7 bases, leaving 13 bases not matched to a gene. The CDR3 sequence is 16 residues long. CDR3 nucleotide sequence: TGTGCCAGAGGCCGGGCTAGCGGGAGGGCCAGTAATGAGCAGTTCTTC. Amino acid sequence: CARGRASGRASNEQFF.

The chain links TRBV14 to TRBJ2-7, with D possibly TRBD1 on 6 matching bases. V was clipped by 6 bases and J by 3 bases, with 12 bases between them. The CDR3 sequence is 13 residues long. The germline V gene has CDR1 SGHDN and CDR2 FVKESK. As DNA, the CDR3 is TGTGCCAGCAGATCCACAGGGAGCTACGAGCAGTACTTC. Its translation: CASRSTGSYEQYF.

The chain carries TRBV29-1 and TRBJ2-3; no clear D. This CDR3 has 13 amino acids. Trimming shortened V by 0 bases and J by 8 bases, and 12 bases separated the two germline ends. The V gene's germline CDR1 is SQVTM and CDR2 ANQGSEA. The CDR3 protein is CSVEEVVSGTQYF. CDR3 nucleotides: TGCAGCGTTGAAGAGGTAGTGAGTGGTACGCAGTATTTT.

This chain uses TRBV7-9 with TRBJ1-1; 7 bases align to TRBD1. The CDR3 totals 15 residues. Germline CDR1 SEHNR, CDR2 FQNEAQ (reference sequence). V lost 4 bases, J lost 7 bases, and 12 bases stayed unmatched. CDR3 DNA: TGTGCCAGCAGCTCGCCGGACAGGTTGAGGAGTGAAGCTTTCTTT. Translation gives CASSSPDRLRSEAFF.

The chain combines TRBV7-3 with TRBJ2-3; 8 positions match TRBD2. Germline CDR1 and CDR2: SGHTA and FQGTGA. CDR3 length equals 16 residues. The V gene end was trimmed by 1 base and the J gene end by 0 bases; junction bases not matched to a gene: 3. CDR3 loop: CASSLIGGGSTDTQYF. In nucleotides, the CDR3 is TGTGCCAGCAGCTTAATCGGCGGGGGGAGCACAGATACGCAGTATTTT.

V is TRBV29-1 and J is TRBJ2-7; 11 nucleotides match TRBD2. V dropped 0 bases and J dropped 6; count of bases not matched to a gene: 4. This CDR3 contains 14 residues. Looked up from germline, CDR1 is SQVTM and CDR2 is ANQGSEA. The CDR3 here is CSVEDRTSGFEQYF. In DNA form, the CDR3 reads TGCAGCGTTGAAGATCGGACTAGCGGGTTCGAGCAGTACTTC.

This sequence joins TRBV28 and TRBJ1-1, with 8 bases fitting TRBD1. Unmatched junction bases numbered 12, after V lost 6 bases and J lost 3 bases. The V gene's germline CDR1 is MDHEN and CDR2 SYDVKM. The CDR3 totals 16 residues. This CDR3 reads CASRTRGRGLDTEAFF. The CDR3, as DNA: TGTGCCAGCAGGACCCGGGGCAGGGGGCTTGACACTGAAGCTTTCTTT.

The chain recombines TRBV7-9 with TRBJ1-1, with D unclear. The CDR3 is 17 residues long. Deletions cut 0 bases from V and 3 bases from J, with 17 bases between. CDR1 and CDR2 (germline): SEHNR, FQNEAQ (reference sequence). The CDR3 here is CASSLARIMRPDTEAFF. DNA of the CDR3: TGTGCCAGCAGCTTAGCGCGCATTATGAGGCCTGACACTGAAGCTTTCTTT.

A few counts support this clone. The chain joins TRBV19 to TRBJ1-3; no reliable D call. Trimming shortened V by 5 bases and J by 0 bases, and 8 bases separated the two germline ends. The CDR3 has 14 amino acids. Germline V gene data show CDR1 as LNHDA and CDR2 as SQIVND (reference sequence). The CDR3 nucleotides are TGTGCCAGTAGTTTACAGTACTCTGGAAACACCATATATTTT. Its translation: CASSLQYSGNTIYF.

The chain links TRBV19 to TRBJ1-5, with D maybe TRBD1 (6 bases). The length of the CDR3 is 12 residues. The V gene lost 8 bases and the J gene lost 5 bases, with 10 bases spanning the gap. Germline CDR1 reads LNHDA; CDR2 reads SQIVND (reference sequence). The CDR3 protein is CASQGKDQPQHF. The CDR3 DNA follows: TGTGCCAGTCAGGGGAAGGATCAGCCCCAGCATTTT. The full variable domain, rest sourced from reference TRBV19 and TRBJ1-5, is DGGITQSPKYLFRKEGQNVTLSCEQNLNHDAMYWYRQDPGQGLRLIYYSQIVNDFQKGDIAEGYSVSREKKESFPLTVTSAQKNPTAFYLCASQGKDQPQHFGDGTRLSIL.

The genes are TRBV28 and TRBJ2-1, with TRBD2 matching 10 bases. CDR1 and CDR2 (germline): MDHEN, SYDVKM. Losses at the gene ends were 2 bases for V and 2 bases for J; bases not matched to a gene: 3. CDR3 length equals 16 residues. The CDR3 is CASSLGGTSAYNEQFF. The CDR3 DNA reads TGTGCCAGCAGTTTAGGCGGGACTAGCGCCTACAATGAGCAGTTCTTC.

This chain links TRBV6-5 with TRBJ2-7; tentative D call: TRBD1 (5 bases). Trimming left V 6 bases short and J 5 bases short, with 20 bases between. This CDR3 has 15 amino acids. Germline CDR1 is MNHEY and CDR2 is SVGAGI. The CDR3: CASRSQGRINHEQYF. The CDR3 DNA reads as TGTGCCAGCAGGTCGCAGGGTCGGATTAATCACGAGCAGTACTTC.

The chain has TRBV4-1 and TRBJ1-2; maybe TRBD1 (5 bases). V was trimmed by 1 base and J by 4 bases, leaving 13 bases between them. Per germline, CDR1 MGHRA and CDR2 YSYEKL. The CDR3 loop spans 15 amino acids. The CDR3 spells CASSQGTQTLYGYTF. The CDR3 DNA reads as TGCGCCAGCAGCCAAGGGACACAGACCCTCTATGGCTACACCTTC.

CDR3 region: CASSSNRGKNYGYTF. The CDR3 coding sequence is TGTGCCAGCAGCAGTAACAGGGGAAAAAACTATGGCTACACCTTC. This chain connects TRBV11-2 to TRBJ1-2; 7 bases are a match to TRBD1. The CDR3 is 15 amino acids. Germline CDR1 and CDR2: SGHAT and FQNNGV. V lost 5 bases and J lost 2; bases outside the gene matches: 8.

The chain employs TRBV7-9 and TRBJ2-7; TRBD2 matches at 7 bases. The germline V gene has CDR1 SEHNR and CDR2 FQNEAQ (reference sequence). V gave up 1 base and J gave up 5 bases; unmatched junction bases: 11. This CDR3 comprises 16 residues. Here the CDR3 reads CASSLGWEGSSHEQYF. The CDR3 coding sequence is TGTGCCAGCAGCTTAGGTTGGGAGGGTTCGTCGCACGAGCAGTACTTC.

The V gene is TRBV3-1 (or the pseudogene TRBV3-2), the J gene TRBJ2-1, with TRBD1 matching 9 bases. The CDR3 is 15 residues long. Germline V gene sequence: CDR1 LGHDT, CDR2 YNNKEL (reference sequence). The V and J ends lost 3 bases and 4 bases, in that order; junction bases with no gene match: 4. This CDR3 reads CASSHRDRDYNEQFF. The CDR3 DNA reads as TGTGCCAGCAGCCATCGGGACAGGGATTACAATGAGCAGTTCTTC.

This chain links TRBV29-1 with TRBJ2-3; 8 bases are a match to TRBD1. The CDR3 loop spans 17 amino acids. The trim removed 6 bases at V and 0 bases at J, leaving 14 bases unmatched. In germline, CDR1 is SQVTM, CDR2 ANQGSEA. Here the CDR3 reads CSVSAGTGASSTDTQYF. The DNA for the CDR3 is TGCAGCGTCTCTGCCGGGACAGGTGCCTCTAGCACAGATACGCAGTATTTT.

This CDR3 is CASSQDRGRIGAFF. CDR3 nucleotides: TGCGCCAGCAGCCAAGATAGAGGTAGAATTGGAGCTTTCTTT. The genes are TRBV4-1 and TRBJ1-1; D is ambiguous. The CDR3 spans 14 residues. Trimming stripped 0 bases from V and 10 bases from J, with 15 bases between. Germline V gene data show CDR1 as MGHRA and CDR2 as YSYEKL.

The chain is built from TRBV28 and TRBJ2-3; 7 nucleotides line up with TRBD1. This CDR3 spans 14 amino acids. Germline-derived CDR1 and CDR2 are MDHEN and SYDVKM. The trim removed 5 bases at V and 5 bases at J, leaving 7 bases unmatched. CDR3 bases: TGTGCCAGCAGTGGGGACAGAACCTTAGATACGCAGTATTTT. It is translated as CASSGDRTLDTQYF.

The rearrangement joins TRBV2 to TRBJ1-1, with 8 bases matching TRBD1. J was trimmed by 5 bases and V by 2 bases; bases with no gene match: 4. Germline CDR1 reads SNHLY; CDR2 reads FYNNEI. The CDR3 is 14 amino acids. The CDR3: CASSETGGWTEAFF. DNA for the CDR3: TGTGCCAGCAGTGAAACAGGGGGATGGACTGAAGCTTTCTTT.

The V and J genes are TRBV7-2 and TRBJ1-1; tentatively, D is TRBD1 (5 bases). Germline CDR1 and CDR2: SGHTA and FQGNSA. V was pared by 5 bases and J by 0 bases, with 16 bases between. CDR3 length equals 16 residues. The CDR3 region has the DNA TGTGCCAGCAGCCCCTCGGGAGGGGCCCTGAACACTGAAGCTTTCTTT. It is translated as CASSPSGGALNTEAFF.

The chain is built from TRBV19 and TRBJ2-2, with TRBD2 matching over 7 bases. The CDR3 runs to 15 residues. V lost 4 bases, J lost 6 bases, and 8 bases stayed unmatched. The V gene's germline CDR1 is LNHDA and CDR2 SQIVND (reference sequence). The CDR3 protein is CASSRGLDKAGELFF. CDR3 in DNA: TGTGCCAGTAGTAGAGGACTAGATAAGGCCGGGGAGCTGTTTTTT.

V and J are TRBV30 and TRBJ1-2; no clear D gene. V lost 0 bases and J 5 bases, leaving 16 bases between the germline ends. CDR3 size: 15 residues. Germline V gives CDR1 GTSNPN, CDR2 SVGIG (reference sequence). The CDR3 DNA follows: TGTGCCTGGAGTGTACTCCCGCAGGATATGTATGGCTACACCTTC. Its protein is CAWSVLPQDMYGYTF. The full variable domain, rest sourced from reference TRBV30 and TRBJ1-2, is SQTIHQWPATLVQPVGSPLSLECTVEGTSNPNLYWYRQAAGRGLQLLFYSVGIGQISSEVPQNLSASRPQDRQFILSSKKLLLSDSGFYLCAWSVLPQDMYGYTFGSGTRLTVV.

The chain joins TRBV5-1 to TRBJ1-1; possibly TRBD1 for D (5 bases). Germline-derived CDR1 and CDR2 are SGHRS and YFSETQ. The CDR3 has 15 residues. V gave up 1 base and J gave up 1 base, with 11 bases separating them. CDR3 sequence (DNA): TGCGCCAGCAGCTTGAGGTGGCAGGGGAACACTGAAGCTTTCTTT. It translates to CASSLRWQGNTEAFF.

This rearrangement joins TRBV7-9 to TRBJ1-1; 7 nucleotides line up with TRBD1. V trimming: 5 bases; J trimming: 1 base; junction bases outside the gene matches: 13. The CDR3 length is 17 residues. Germline CDR1 is SEHNR and CDR2 is FQNEAQ (reference sequence). CDR3 loop: CASSLLLDRVGNTEAFF. The CDR3 bases are TGTGCCAGCAGCCTACTACTTGACAGGGTGGGGAACACTGAAGCTTTCTTT.